The next 14 T cell receptor beta chains were all read from a single sample in a study of human T cells and chemical hapten exposure. Time point: pre-sensitization, week 0. Treatment noted: therapeutic diphenylcyclopropenone sensitization with weekly scalp DPC. TCRdb re-analysed the RACE reads in MiXCR, keeping a single row per CDR3 protein. Of 300,000 to 400,000 distinct CDR3 sequences listed, more than 4.5% are singletons. The sample here was whole blood, taken in connection with sensitization to the hapten diphenylcyclopropenone (DPC). The receptors stem from a woman in her forties or fifties with alopecia areata. Some clones in this sample may be carry-over from other donors' samples.

This clonotype was seen only once. Given a much more abundant clone one base away, this may be a read error. This chain uses TRBV29-1 with TRBJ1-2, with 8 positions matching TRBD1. Germline CDR1 is SQVTM and CDR2 is ANQGSEA. The CDR3 is 14 amino acids. DNA of the CDR3: TGCAGCGTTGTGGCAGGGGGCGTAATCTATGGCCACACCTTC. Translated, it gives CSVVAGGVIYGHTF.

There are a few counts of this clonotype. V usage is TRBV6-5 and J usage is TRBJ2-3, with D perhaps TRBD1 (5 bases). In germline, CDR1 is MNHEY, CDR2 SVGAGI. Trimming took 1 base from V and 0 from J, leaving 8 bases between them. The CDR3 covers 15 residues. The chain's CDR3 is CASSYWQGSTDTQYF. The CDR3 coding sequence is TGTGCCAGCAGTTACTGGCAGGGTAGCACAGATACGCAGTATTTT.

This clonotype has just a few counts. The chain carries TRBV12-3 or TRBV12-4 and TRBJ1-1; D ambiguous. V lost 10 bases and J lost 4, with 13 bases in between. The CDR3 extends over 12 amino acids. CDR3 sequence reads: CATLVGFTEAFF. The CDR3, as DNA: TGTGCCACATTAGTGGGTTTCACTGAAGCTTTCTTT.

The V gene is TRBV18, the J gene TRBJ1-3; 11 bases map to TRBD1. This CDR3 has 16 residues. The junction had 4 bases not matched to a gene; V was cut back by 3 bases and J by 3 bases. Germline V CDR1 and CDR2: KGHSH, LQKENI. The CDR3, as DNA: TGTGCCAGCTCACCTCGGACAGGGGGCTTTGGAAACACCATATATTTT. It yields the protein CASSPRTGGFGNTIYF. Using reference TRBV18 and TRBJ1-3 for the parts outside the CDR3, the full variable domain is NAGVMQNPRHLVRRRGQEARLRCSPMKGHSHVYWYRQLPEEGLKFMVYLQKENIIDESGMPKERFSAEFPKEGPSILRIQQVVRGDSAAYFCASSPRTGGFGNTIYFGEGSWLTVV.

This clonotype was detected many times. The V gene is TRBV15, the J gene TRBJ1-5; no reliable D call. The CDR3 loop spans 14 amino acids. CDR1 and CDR2 (germline): LNHNV, YYDKDF (reference sequence). Trimming took 1 base from V and 4 from J, leaving 8 bases between them. CDR3 in amino acids: CATSRGRGNQPQHF. The CDR3 DNA reads as TGTGCCACCAGCAGAGGGCGAGGGAATCAGCCCCAGCATTTT.

This clonotype was observed many times. The CDR3 protein is CASRNSGTGRKTQYF. For the CDR3, the DNA is TGTGCCAGCAGAAATTCAGGGACAGGGAGGAAGACCCAGTACTTC. The chain has TRBV2 and TRBJ2-5, with 9 nucleotides matching TRBD1. Germline V CDR1 and CDR2: SNHLY, FYNNEI. V lost 6 bases and J lost 6; bases outside the gene matches: 11. The CDR3 totals 15 residues.

In its sample, this clonotype was seen a few times. V usage is TRBV7-9 and J usage is TRBJ1-2; no firm D call. This CDR3 is built from 14 residues. V was cut by 1 base and J by 0 bases, with 6 bases left in between. Germline V gene data show CDR1 as SEHNR and CDR2 as FQNEAQ (reference sequence). In DNA, the CDR3 is TGTGCCAGCAGCTTAGTGGCACCTAACTATGGCTACACCTTC. This codes for CASSLVAPNYGYTF. Filled out from reference TRBV7-9 and TRBJ1-2, the complete variable domain reads DTGVSQNPRHKITKRGQNVTFRCDPISEHNRLYWYRQTLGQGPEFLTYFQNEAQLEKSRLLSDRFSAERPKGSFSTLEIQRTEQGDSAMYLCASSLVAPNYGYTFGSGTRLTVV.

There are many counts of this clonotype. The J gene is TRBJ2-2, the V gene TRBV3-1; 9 bases are a match to TRBD1. This CDR3 contains 15 residues. Trimming cost V 8 bases and J 4 bases; bases outside gene matches: 8. Germline V gives CDR1 LGHDT, CDR2 YNNKEL (reference sequence). The CDR3 DNA sequence: TGTGCCAGCGGACCCGACAGGGGGATCACCGGGGAGCTGTTTTTT. Amino acids: CASGPDRGITGELFF.

This clonotype was seen a handful of times. The chain combines TRBV9 with TRBJ1-4, with a weak D call TRBD1 (5 bases). The V gene's germline CDR1 is SGDLS and CDR2 YYNGEE. CDR3 length equals 16 residues. Between the trimmed V and J ends, which lost 0 bases and 8 bases, there was a span of 17 bases. CDR3 coding DNA: TGTGCCAGCAGCGTAGACGGGAGGGGTGAATGGGAAAAACTGTTTTTT. Protein product: CASSVDGRGEWEKLFF.

This clonotype occurred many times. This chain uses TRBV11-3 with TRBJ2-1; D is possibly TRBD2 (5 bases). Germline V gene data show CDR1 as SGHNT and CDR2 as YENEEA. The V gene lost 5 bases and the J gene lost 9 bases, with 14 bases spanning the gap. There are 13 residues in the CDR3. The CDR3 DNA reads TGTGCCAGCAGCCTCGAAATTGGGAGTGAGCAGTTCTTC. Its translation is CASSLEIGSEQFF.

This clonotype was recorded many times. The chain is built from TRBV12-3 or TRBV12-4 and TRBJ1-2, with 10 bases identical to TRBD1. CDR3 length: 14 amino acids. V shed 6 bases, J shed 4 bases, and the junction held 5 bases outside the gene matches. The CDR3 here is CASSRDRGPYGYTF. CDR3 nucleotides: TGTGCCAGCAGCCGGGACAGGGGCCCCTATGGCTACACCTTC.

This clonotype has a count of ten or more. The V and J genes are TRBV18 and TRBJ1-1; D not resolved. Germline V CDR1 and CDR2: KGHSH, LQKENI. CDR3 size: 13 residues. V was shortened by 3 bases and J by 2 bases, with 7 bases between the two germline ends. CDR3 loop: CASSPKGNTEAFF. The CDR3 DNA follows: TGTGCCAGCTCACCTAAAGGAAACACTGAAGCTTTCTTT.

This clonotype was counted many times. V is TRBV29-1 and J is TRBJ1-1, with a weak D call TRBD1 (5 bases). Germline assignment: CDR1 SQVTM and CDR2 ANQGSEA. Trimming stripped 5 bases from V and 1 base from J, with 8 bases between. The CDR3 is 12 residues long. The CDR3 bases are TGCAGCGTTCAAACAGGGAACACTGAAGCTTTCTTT. Translating it yields CSVQTGNTEAFF.

This clonotype was observed at least ten times. The chain combines TRBV7-9 with TRBJ2-2, with D unclear. The V gene lost 2 bases and the J gene lost 4 bases, with 5 bases spanning the gap. The CDR3 contains 13 residues. Germline CDR1 SEHNR, CDR2 FQNEAQ (reference sequence). In DNA, the CDR3 is TGTGCCAGCAGCTTACGAATCACCGGGGAGCTGTTTTTT. Amino acids: CASSLRITGELFF.